Described below is a single TCR beta chain sequence and its context. This clonotype was detected ten times or more. The specificity of this receptor is unknown. Per-base qualities were not stored, and no clone one base away is much larger. This sample was taken from a study of Graves' ophthalmopathy and Graves' hyperthyroidism listed by TCRdb under 2018. Describing the broader study: Peripheral blood was collected at initial diagnosis, prior to any treatment. The study used signatures of the TCR beta repertoire to tell Graves' ophthalmopathy apart from Graves' hyperthyroidism and to predict which patients would progress to ophthalmopathy. In total, some 140 blood samples were TCR-sequenced: fewer than 50 ophthalmopathy, roughly 77 hyperthyroidism and approximately 17 hyperthyroidism-to-ophthalmopathy patients. To explore V-J signatures that separate ophthalmopathy from hyperthyroidism, a discovery set of about 96 patients was enrolled, consisting of 40 to 45 with ophthalmopathy and roughly 57 with stable hyperthyroidism. An independent validation cohort was composed of 18 hyperthyroidism patients and 17 patients who later progressed from hyperthyroidism to ophthalmopathy. T-cell repertoires of thyroid tissue and blood were compared in several hyperthyroidism patients. Following sample collection, hyperthyroidism patients were given methimazole at a starting dose of 30 mg daily, and ophthalmopathy patients were given high-dose intravenous methylprednisolone. The approximately 95 discovery patients were divided at random into training and test sets in a 7:3 ratio. Overall study outcomes, separate from this receptor: In validation, the model predicted ophthalmopathy progression with nearly 71% sensitivity and 72.22% specificity; approximately 12 predicted patients were CT-confirmed with GO in a median of approximately 6.5 months. Most expanded thyroid clonotypes with frequency above 0.001 were also detected in blood, suggesting blood repertoires may reflect the thyroid immune response. No statistical method was used to predetermine the sample size, and group allocation was not hidden from the investigators. Ophthalmopathy was separated from stable hyperthyroidism by the 13-signature model with 85% to 90% sensitivity and around 81% specificity in cross-validation and with 80%/75% in the test set.

TCR beta CDR3 regions were amplified from RNA transcripts for repertoire sequencing. HTBI primers and the Qiagen OneStep RT-PCR kit were used in a first-round RT-PCR, which was followed by a second-round multiplex PCR, size selection and purification. Sequencing of the libraries was carried out on an Illumina HiSeq2000 in paired-end mode with 100 bp reads. As for the authors' bioinformatics: SOAPnuke was used for read processing, and reads with adapters, uncalled bases, a mean Phred below 15, or no exact constant-primer or identifier match were discarded. COPE v1.2.5 was used to merge the high-quality paired reads. Clonotypes were defined as unique nucleotide sequences and were aligned to IMGT TRB V, D and J references using MiTCR v1.1. Analysis was restricted to V-J combinations with a frequency above 0.0001, which covered approximately 99% of repertoires. A TCR clonal expansion and chaos score per V-J combination was defined as the ratio of F50 clonal expansion to chaos observed in the TCRdist matrix. Welch's t-statistics and random forest were used to narrow the features down to approximately twelve V-J combinations, which were then fed into a naive Bayes classifier. Thyroid-blood repertoire similarity was quantified with the Morisita-Horn index. Through fastp at Q25 and MiXCR, TCRdb rebuilt clones from the public reads, retaining in-frame beta chains. One record per CDR3 amino acid sequence lists the most common genes and DNA. The V and J calls were determined by TCRdb, not by the authors. This sample has about 400,000 distinct CDR3 sequences in its table, and approximately 15% of those were observed once. Approximately 7% of the sample comes from the top ten.

The CDR3 spans 14 residues, from the cysteine through the phenylalanine. The retained sequence is limited to the CDR3, 42 bases, with the frame set at the first base. V and J lose 6 bases and 0 bases, and a span of 11 bases separates them. CDR1 SEHNR and CDR2 FQNEAQ were looked up in the germline V gene (reference sequence). Stable hyperthyroidism was defined as no progression to ophthalmopathy within 18 months of follow-up. Hyperthyroidism patients were newly diagnosed, with disease duration under 2 months, and aged 18 to 65 years. Anyone with other autoimmune diseases, uncontrolled infections, pregnancy or lactation was excluded from the study. Diagnosis was based on clinical symptoms, serum thyroxine, TRAb, thyroid ultrasound and orbital computed tomography. Using Ficoll-Paque density gradient centrifugation, PBMCs were isolated from approximately 11 ml of fresh peripheral blood. Total RNA was extracted with Trizol reagent and quality-checked on an Agilent 2100 Bioanalyzer.

This receptor was identified in a woman aged 18-35 years with stable Graves' hyperthyroidism. Donor details come from another sample of the same person, matched by shared clones. Source material: peripheral blood. The V and J genes are TRBV7-9 and TRBJ1-1; the D gene is not confidently resolved. The DNA sequence reads TGTGCCAGCAGTCTCGAGGCCCTGAACACTGAAGCTTTCTTT. This is translated as CASSLEALNTEAFF.